This entry lists 15 T cell receptor beta chains sequenced from one sample in a study of Ad26.COV2.S vaccination and SARS-CoV-2 variants. Treatment of the sample: 15 to 20 received Ad26.COV2.S at low or high dose, single or two shots; several received placebo; per-sample allocation not given. After the first vaccine or placebo injection, samples were drawn on day 63. Using immunoSEQ multiplex PCR, the repertoire was profiled, and TCRdb retains in-frame clones only, with some absent. The sample carries 300,000 to 500,000 clones, about 85% recorded once. The material sequenced was peripheral blood, taken in a trial of Ad26.COV2.S vaccine versus placebo. The receptors were sampled from a person aged 18-60 years who received the Ad26.COV2.S COVID-19 vaccine or a placebo.

The J gene is TRBJ2-2, the V gene TRBV27; TRBD1 aligns across 7 bases. The CDR3 sequence is 14 residues long. Germline lookup yields CDR1 MNHEY and CDR2 SMNVEV (reference sequence). V dropped 7 bases and J dropped 5; count of bases not matched to a gene: 7. The CDR3 DNA is TGTGCCAGCACGAACAGGGGACGGACCGGGGAGCTGTTTTTT. This encodes CASTNRGRTGELFF.

The chain couples TRBV2 to TRBJ1-2; weak D call: TRBD1 (5 bases). Trimming shortened V by 3 bases and J by 4 bases, and 9 bases separated the two germline ends. The CDR3 totals 13 residues. Germline CDR1 reads SNHLY; CDR2 reads FYNNEI. CDR3 DNA sequence: TGTGCCAGCAGTGACTCTGGGACCTATGGCTACACCTTC. It is translated as CASSDSGTYGYTF. Variable domain in full (rest from reference TRBV2 and TRBJ1-2): EPEVTQTPSHQVTQMGQEVILRCVPISNHLYFYWYRQILGQKVEFLVSFYNNEISEKSEIFDDQFSVERPDGSNFTLKIRSTKLEDSAMYFCASSDSGTYGYTFGSGTRLTVV.

The CDR3 reads CASSLAPSGGSSSYNEQFF. The CDR3 nucleotides read TGTGCCAGCAGCTTAGCGCCTAGCGGGGGGTCCTCCTCCTACAATGAGCAGTTCTTC. The chain carries TRBV7-2 and TRBJ2-1, with 11 bases fitting TRBD2. J was trimmed by 0 bases and V by 0 bases; bases with no gene match: 7. The CDR3 is 19 amino acids. The germline gives CDR1 SGHTA, CDR2 FQGNSA.

The CDR3 DNA is TGTGCCAGCAGCTTTCCCGGACAGGGGAACACTGAAGCTTTCTTT. Translated: CASSFPGQGNTEAFF. The chain joins TRBV13 to TRBJ1-1; 8 bases fit TRBD1. The CDR3 covers 15 residues. Germline V gives CDR1 PRHDT, CDR2 FYEKMQ (reference sequence). Unmatched junction bases numbered 4, after V lost 3 bases and J lost 1 base.

V is TRBV5-4 and J is TRBJ2-3; D is undetermined. V dropped 0 bases and J dropped 5 bases, with 7 bases sitting between them. Per the germline V gene, CDR1 is SGHNT and CDR2 is YYREEE (reference sequence). The CDR3 runs 13 residues. CDR3 residues: CASSLGTVDTQYF. The CDR3 DNA follows: TGTGCCAGCAGCTTGGGGACGGTAGATACGCAGTATTTT.

V usage is TRBV11-2 and J usage is TRBJ2-1, with 7 bases aligning to TRBD1. Per the germline V gene, CDR1 is SGHAT and CDR2 is FQNNGV. V was pared by 7 bases and J by 9 bases, with 15 bases of the junction left unmatched. The CDR3 has 15 residues. The CDR3 coding sequence is TGTGCCAGCAACCTCGACAGGGCAGGTAGCAGTGAGCAGTTCTTC. It encodes CASNLDRAGSSEQFF.

V and J are TRBV10-3 and TRBJ1-6; D perhaps matches TRBD1 (5 bases). The CDR3 covers 14 residues. CDR1 is ENHRY and CDR2 is SYGVKD in the germline V gene. Trimming removed 6 bases at V and 4 bases at J, with 10 bases between. CDR3 DNA: TGTGCCATCAGCGGGGGGGTATATAATTCACCCCTCCACTTT. Translation gives CAISGGVYNSPLHF.

V gene TRBV6-1 combines with J gene TRBJ1-4; D ambiguous. CDR1 and CDR2 (germline): MNHNS, SASEGT. The CDR3 sequence is 16 residues long. V was shortened by 0 bases and J by 4 bases, with 12 bases between the two germline ends. This CDR3 reads CASSEAGSSGNEKLFF. CDR3 in DNA: TGTGCCAGCAGTGAAGCAGGGTCGTCGGGTAATGAAAAACTGTTTTTT.

J is TRBJ2-7 and V is TRBV9; TRBD1 matches 8 bases. The V gene end was trimmed by 3 bases and the J gene end by 0 bases; junction bases not matched to a gene: 8. The CDR3 runs to 16 residues. CDR1 is SGDLS, CDR2 YYNGEE, per germline. CDR3 loop: CASSGGTGLFSYEQYF. CDR3 DNA sequence: TGTGCCAGCAGCGGAGGGACAGGTCTTTTCTCCTACGAGCAGTACTTC.

This sequence joins TRBV30 and TRBJ1-4, with 7 nucleotides matching TRBD1. Germline CDR1 and CDR2: GTSNPN and SVGIG (reference sequence). J was trimmed by 0 bases and V by 2 bases; bases with no gene match: 9. The CDR3 extends over 17 amino acids. The CDR3 loop is CAWSLPGQTSTNEKLFF. Written as DNA, the CDR3 is TGTGCCTGGAGTTTACCGGGACAGACTTCAACTAATGAAAAACTGTTTTTT.

The sample holds a few counts of this clone. The V gene is TRBV6-5, the J gene TRBJ1-3; D ambiguous. Trimming stripped 2 bases from V and 4 bases from J, with 12 bases between. The length of the CDR3 is 15 residues. The germline V gene encodes CDR1 MNHEY and CDR2 SVGAGI. For the CDR3, the DNA is TGTGCCAGCAGTTACGGCCAAGATGCGGGAAACACCATATATTTT. This translates into CASSYGQDAGNTIYF.

The sample holds one count of this clone. The chain is built from TRBV4-1 and TRBJ2-3; 8 nucleotides line up with TRBD2. The trim removed 4 bases at V and 5 bases at J, leaving 11 bases unmatched. The germline V gene encodes CDR1 MGHRA and CDR2 YSYEKL. The CDR3 has 16 amino acids. CDR3 nucleotides: TGCGCCAGCAGCCCCTTCCCCGGGGGGGCTGGAGATACGCAGTATTTT. Translation: CASSPFPGGAGDTQYF.

The chain recombines TRBV2 with TRBJ2-1, with TRBD1 as a possible D gene (6 bases). The CDR3 covers 15 residues. The germline V and J ends were trimmed by 6 bases and 12 bases, with 24 bases remaining between them. Per germline, CDR1 SNHLY and CDR2 FYNNEI. CDR3 region: CASRAARTAGGGQFF. The CDR3 region has the DNA TGTGCCAGCAGGGCGGCTCGGACAGCCGGCGGTGGGCAGTTCTTC. The complete variable domain, with remaining parts taken from reference TRBV2 and TRBJ2-1, reads EPEVTQTPSHQVTQMGQEVILRCVPISNHLYFYWYRQILGQKVEFLVSFYNNEISEKSEIFDDQFSVERPDGSNFTLKIRSTKLEDSAMYFCASRAARTAGGGQFFGPGTRLTVL.

As DNA, the CDR3 is TGTGCCAGCAGCCAGACAGGAAGCGCCTACGAGCAGTACTTC. It translates to CASSQTGSAYEQYF. The chain uses TRBV25-1 and TRBJ2-7, with D possibly matching TRBD1 (6 bases). The CDR3 is 14 residues long. V gave up 6 bases and J gave up 2 bases, with 14 bases separating them. From germline, CDR1 is MGHDK and CDR2 SYGVNS.

The J gene is TRBJ1-3, the V gene TRBV6-1; D is unclear. The CDR3 has 11 residues. Germline CDR1 reads MNHNS; CDR2 reads SASEGT. V was clipped by 5 bases and J by 9 bases, with 8 bases between them. This CDR3 is CASSSVLTIYF. CDR3 DNA sequence: TGTGCCAGCAGTTCGGTCCTCACCATATATTTT.